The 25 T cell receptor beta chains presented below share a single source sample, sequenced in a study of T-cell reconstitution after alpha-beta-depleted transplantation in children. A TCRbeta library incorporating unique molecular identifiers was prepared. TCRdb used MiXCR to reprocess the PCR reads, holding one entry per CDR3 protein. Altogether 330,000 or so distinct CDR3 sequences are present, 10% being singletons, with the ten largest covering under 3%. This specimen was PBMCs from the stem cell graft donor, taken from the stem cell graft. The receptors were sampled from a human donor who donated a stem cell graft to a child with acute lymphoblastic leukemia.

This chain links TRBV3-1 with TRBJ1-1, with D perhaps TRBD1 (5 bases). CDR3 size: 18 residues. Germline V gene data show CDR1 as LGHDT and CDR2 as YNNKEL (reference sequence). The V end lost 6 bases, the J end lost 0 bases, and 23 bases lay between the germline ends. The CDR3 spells CASSPSARRGVVNTEAFF. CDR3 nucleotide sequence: TGTGCCAGCAGTCCCTCGGCCCGGCGGGGCGTGGTGAACACTGAAGCTTTCTTT. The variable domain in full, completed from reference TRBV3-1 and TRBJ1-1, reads DTAVSQTPKYLVTQMGNDKSIKCEQNLGHDTMYWYKQDSKKFLKIMFSYNNKELIINETVPNRFSPKSPDKAHLNLHINSLELGDSAVYFCASSPSARRGVVNTEAFFGQGTRLTVV.

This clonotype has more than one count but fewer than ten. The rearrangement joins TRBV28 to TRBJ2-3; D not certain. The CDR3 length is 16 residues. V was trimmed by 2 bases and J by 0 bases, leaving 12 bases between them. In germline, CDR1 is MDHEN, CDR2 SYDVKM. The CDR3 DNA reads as TGTGCCAGCAGTTTAATAAGCCCTCCTAGCACAGATACGCAGTATTTT. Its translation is CASSLISPPSTDTQYF.

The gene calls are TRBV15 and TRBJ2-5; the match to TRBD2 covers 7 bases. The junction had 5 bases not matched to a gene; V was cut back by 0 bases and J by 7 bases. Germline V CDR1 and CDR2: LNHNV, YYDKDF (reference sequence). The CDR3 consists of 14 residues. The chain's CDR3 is CATSRDSGGWTQYF. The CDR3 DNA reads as TGTGCCACCAGCAGAGATTCGGGGGGATGGACCCAGTACTTC. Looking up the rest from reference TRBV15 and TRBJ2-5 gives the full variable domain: DAMVIQNPRYQVTQFGKPVTLSCSQTLNHNVMYWYQQKSSQAPKLLFHYYDKDFNNEADTPDNFQSRRPNTSFCFLDIRSPGLGDTAMYLCATSRDSGGWTQYFGPGTRLLVL.

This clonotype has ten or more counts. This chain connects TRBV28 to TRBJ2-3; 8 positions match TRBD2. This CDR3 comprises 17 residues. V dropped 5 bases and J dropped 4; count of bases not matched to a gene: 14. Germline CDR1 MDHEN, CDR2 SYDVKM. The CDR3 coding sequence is TGTGCCAGCAGTCCCACCGCAGCGGGAGTGGGGGCAGATACGCAGTATTTT. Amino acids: CASSPTAAGVGADTQYF.

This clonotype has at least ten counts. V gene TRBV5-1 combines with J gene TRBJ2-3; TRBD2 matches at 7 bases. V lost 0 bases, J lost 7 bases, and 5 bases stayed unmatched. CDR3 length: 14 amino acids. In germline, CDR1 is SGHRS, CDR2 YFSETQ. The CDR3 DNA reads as TGCGCCAGCAGCTTGGCTGTGGGGGGGAATACGCAGTATTTT. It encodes CASSLAVGGNTQYF.

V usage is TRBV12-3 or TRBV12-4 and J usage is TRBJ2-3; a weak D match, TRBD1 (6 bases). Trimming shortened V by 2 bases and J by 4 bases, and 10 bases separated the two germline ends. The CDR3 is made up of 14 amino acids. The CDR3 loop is CASSLSGGADTQYF. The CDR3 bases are TGTGCCAGCAGTTTAAGTGGGGGCGCAGATACGCAGTATTTT.

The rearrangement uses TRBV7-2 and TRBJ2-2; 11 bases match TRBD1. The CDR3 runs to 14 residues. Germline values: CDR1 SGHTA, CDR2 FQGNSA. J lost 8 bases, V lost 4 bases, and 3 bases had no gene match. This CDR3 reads CASSWDRGLGELFF. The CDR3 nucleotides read TGTGCCAGCAGCTGGGACAGGGGGTTAGGGGAGCTGTTTTTT.

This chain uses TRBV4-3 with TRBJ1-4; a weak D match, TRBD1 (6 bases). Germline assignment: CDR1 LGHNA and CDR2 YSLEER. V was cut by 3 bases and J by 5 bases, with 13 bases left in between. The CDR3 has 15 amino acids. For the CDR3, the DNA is TGCGCCAGCAGCCACCGGACAGCCTCAAATGAAAAACTGTTTTTT. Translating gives CASSHRTASNEKLFF.

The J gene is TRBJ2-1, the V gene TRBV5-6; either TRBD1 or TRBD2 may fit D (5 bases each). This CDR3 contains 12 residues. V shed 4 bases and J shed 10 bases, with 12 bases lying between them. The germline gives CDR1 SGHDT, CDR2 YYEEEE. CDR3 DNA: TGTGCCAGCAGCCACGGGGCCGGGGAGCAGTTCTTC. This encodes CASSHGAGEQFF.

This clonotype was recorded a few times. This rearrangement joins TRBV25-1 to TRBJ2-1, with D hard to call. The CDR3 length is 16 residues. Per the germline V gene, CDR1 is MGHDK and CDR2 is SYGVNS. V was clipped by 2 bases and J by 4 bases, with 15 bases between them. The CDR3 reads CASSEGARPLYNEQFF. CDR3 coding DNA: TGTGCCAGCAGTGAAGGAGCCAGGCCCTTGTACAATGAGCAGTTCTTC.

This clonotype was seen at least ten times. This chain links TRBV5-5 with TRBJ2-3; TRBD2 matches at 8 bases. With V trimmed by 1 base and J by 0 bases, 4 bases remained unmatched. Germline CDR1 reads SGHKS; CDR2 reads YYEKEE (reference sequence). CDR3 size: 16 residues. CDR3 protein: CASSLLPSGSTDTQYF. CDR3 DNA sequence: TGTGCCAGCAGCTTGCTTCCTAGCGGGAGCACAGATACGCAGTATTTT.

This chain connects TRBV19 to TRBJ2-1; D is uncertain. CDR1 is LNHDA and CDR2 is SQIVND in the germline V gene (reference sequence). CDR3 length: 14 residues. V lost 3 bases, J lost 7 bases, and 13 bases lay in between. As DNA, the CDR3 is TGTGCCAGTAGTATCCGCGCCTCTGGTAATGAGCAGTTCTTC. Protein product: CASSIRASGNEQFF.

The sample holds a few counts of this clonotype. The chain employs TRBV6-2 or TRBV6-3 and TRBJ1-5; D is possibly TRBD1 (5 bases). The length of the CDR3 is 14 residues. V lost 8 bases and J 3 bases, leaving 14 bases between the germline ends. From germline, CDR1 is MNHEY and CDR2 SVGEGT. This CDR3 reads CASRGQGINQPQHF. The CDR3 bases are TGTGCCAGCCGCGGACAAGGTATCAATCAGCCCCAGCATTTT.

CDR3 loop: CSVEDLRGQGLQETQYF. CDR3 coding DNA: TGCAGCGTTGAAGATCTCAGGGGCCAGGGACTCCAAGAGACCCAGTACTTC. The chain recombines TRBV29-1 with TRBJ2-5, with D tentatively TRBD1 or TRBD2 (6 bases each). This CDR3 is 17 amino acids long. Germline V lookup: CDR1 SQVTM, CDR2 ANQGSEA. Trimming stripped 0 bases from V and 1 base from J, with 18 bases between.

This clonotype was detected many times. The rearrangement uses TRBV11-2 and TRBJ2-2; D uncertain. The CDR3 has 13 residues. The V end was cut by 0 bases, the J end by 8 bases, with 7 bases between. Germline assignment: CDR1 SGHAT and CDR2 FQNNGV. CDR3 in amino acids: CASSLDGVGELFF. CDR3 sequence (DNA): TGTGCCAGCAGCTTAGATGGTGTAGGGGAGCTGTTTTTT.

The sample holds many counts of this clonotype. The CDR3 DNA reads TGCGCCAGCAGCTTCGGACAGGGGCACGAGCAGTACTTC. Protein: CASSFGQGHEQYF. The chain combines TRBV5-1 with TRBJ2-7, with 9 bases matching TRBD1. Per germline, CDR1 SGHRS and CDR2 YFSETQ. Trimming cost V 2 bases and J 5 bases; bases outside gene matches: 2. The CDR3 runs 13 residues.

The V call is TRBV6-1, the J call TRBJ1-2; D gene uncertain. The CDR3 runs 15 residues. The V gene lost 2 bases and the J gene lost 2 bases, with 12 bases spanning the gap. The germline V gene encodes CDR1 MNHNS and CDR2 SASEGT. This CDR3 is CASSEWRGSNYGYTF. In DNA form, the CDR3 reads TGTGCCAGCAGTGAATGGCGAGGGTCGAACTATGGCTACACCTTC.

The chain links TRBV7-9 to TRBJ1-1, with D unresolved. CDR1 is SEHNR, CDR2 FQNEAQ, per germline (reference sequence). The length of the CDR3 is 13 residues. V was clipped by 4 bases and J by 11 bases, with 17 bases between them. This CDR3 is CASSSAESRGAFF. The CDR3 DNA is TGTGCCAGCAGCTCCGCCGAGTCCCGAGGGGCTTTCTTT.

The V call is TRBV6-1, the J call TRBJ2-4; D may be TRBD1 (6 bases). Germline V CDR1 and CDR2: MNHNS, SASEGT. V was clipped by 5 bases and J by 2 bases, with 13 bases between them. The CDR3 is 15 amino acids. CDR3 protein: CASSNTGITKNIQYF. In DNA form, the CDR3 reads TGTGCCAGCAGTAATACAGGGATTACCAAAAACATTCAGTACTTC.

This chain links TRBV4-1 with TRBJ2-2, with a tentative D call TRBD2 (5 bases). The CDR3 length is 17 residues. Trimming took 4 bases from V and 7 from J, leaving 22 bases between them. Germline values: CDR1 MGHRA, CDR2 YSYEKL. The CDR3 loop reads CASSPHRRQVSDGELFF. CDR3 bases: TGCGCCAGCAGCCCCCACCGGAGGCAGGTCTCTGACGGGGAGCTGTTTTTT.

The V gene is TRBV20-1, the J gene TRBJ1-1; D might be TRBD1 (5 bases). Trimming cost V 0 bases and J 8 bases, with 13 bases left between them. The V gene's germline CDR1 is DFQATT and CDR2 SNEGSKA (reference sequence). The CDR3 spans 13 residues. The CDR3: CSARDEWQGEAFF. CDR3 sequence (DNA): TGCAGTGCTAGAGATGAGTGGCAGGGAGAAGCTTTCTTT.

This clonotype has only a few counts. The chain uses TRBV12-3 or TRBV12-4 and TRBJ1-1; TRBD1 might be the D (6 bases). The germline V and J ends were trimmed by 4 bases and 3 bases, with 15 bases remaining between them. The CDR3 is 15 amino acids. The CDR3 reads CASSSRRGRDTEAFF. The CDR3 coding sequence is TGTGCCAGCAGTTCCCGCAGGGGTCGGGACACTGAAGCTTTCTTT.

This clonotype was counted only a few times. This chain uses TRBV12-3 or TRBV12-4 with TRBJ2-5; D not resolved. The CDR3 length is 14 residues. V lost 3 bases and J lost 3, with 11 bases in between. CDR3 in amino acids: CASSFGQVKETQYF. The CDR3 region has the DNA TGTGCCAGCAGTTTTGGCCAGGTCAAAGAGACCCAGTACTTC.

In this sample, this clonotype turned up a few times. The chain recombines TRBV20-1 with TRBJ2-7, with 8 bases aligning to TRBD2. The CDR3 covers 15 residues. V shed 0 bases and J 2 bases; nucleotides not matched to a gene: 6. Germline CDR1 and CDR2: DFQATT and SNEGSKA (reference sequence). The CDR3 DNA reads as TGCAGTGCTAGAGATGAGGATAGCGGGACCTACGAGCAGTACTTC. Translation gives CSARDEDSGTYEQYF.

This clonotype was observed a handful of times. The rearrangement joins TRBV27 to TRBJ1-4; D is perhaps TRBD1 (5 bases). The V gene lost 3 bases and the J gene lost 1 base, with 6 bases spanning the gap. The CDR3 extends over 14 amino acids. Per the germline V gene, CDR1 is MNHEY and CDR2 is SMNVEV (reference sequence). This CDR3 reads CASSFGGTNEKLFF. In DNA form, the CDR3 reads TGTGCCAGCAGTTTTGGGGGAACTAATGAAAAACTGTTTTTT.